This T cell receptor (beta chain) was obtained from a study of blood T cell repertoires in COVID-19. Across the whole study: The United States, Italy and Spain supplied acute and convalescent COVID-19 samples. T cells, B-cell-depleted T cells, or PBMCs provided the cDNA or gDNA that served as material.

Authors' analysis steps: Estimation of nucleated cell counts relied on the amplification of reference gene primers. Profiling relied on immunoSEQ multiplex PCR, and the TCRdb table lists in-frame clones only, not all of them. D and trimming were read from the DNA, whereas the V and J calls and clone size are those reported in that table. The table includes about 220,000 clones, about 80% detected once. The junction had 10 bases not matched to a gene; V was cut back by 6 bases and J by 5 bases. Germline V gives CDR1 SNHLY, CDR2 FYNNEI. The CDR3 is made up of 15 amino acids. Sequencing was performed on peripheral blood. The sequence was collected from a woman in her twenties or thirties who had recovered from COVID-19. The V and J genes are TRBV2 and TRBJ2-5, with 9 bases aligning to TRBD2. The CDR3 DNA is TGTGCCAGCAGCTTAATAGCGGGAGAGGGGGAGACCCAGTACTTC. The encoded protein is CASSLIAGEGETQYF.